This is a list of T cell receptor beta chains from one sample in a study of regulatory T cells in long-lasting Graves disease. TCRdb passed the multiplex PCR reads through MiXCR, listing each CDR3 protein once. This sample has approximately 380,000 distinct CDR3 sequences, with around 21% found just once. The sequenced sample was peripheral blood mononuclear cells (PBMCs), obtained when the disease was refractory, from a patient treated with antithyroid drugs. The receptors come from a female donor with Graves disease. Each CDR3 is given with its conserved first and last residue. A D gene is named only where the DNA matches it firmly. Clone size, where shown, is once, few, many, or a class for clones that have expanded.

clone_size | d_call | j_call | v_call | cdr3_aa | cdr3_nt
many | NA | TRBJ1-1 | TRBV12-3/TRBV12-4 | CASTRFTEAFF | TGTGCCAGCACCCGGTTCACTGAAGCTTTCTTT
few | NA | TRBJ2-1 | TRBV5-1 | CASSMPGHNEQFF | TGCGCCAGCAGCATGCCGGGTCACAATGAGCAGTTCTTC
NA | NA | TRBJ2-5 | TRBV3-2 | CASTPRQVEKETQYF | TGTGCCAGCACCCCCCGACAGGTAGAGAAAGAGACCCAGTACTTC
NA | NA | TRBJ2-7 | TRBV25-1 | CASSRGEWSEQYF | TGTGCCAGCAGTCGGGGTGAATGGTCGGAGCAGTACTTC
NA | NA | TRBJ2-3 | TRBV18 | CASSPVLSSTDTQYF | TGTGCCAGCTCACCGGTACTTTCTAGCACAGATACGCAGTATTTT
many | NA | TRBJ2-7 | TRBV28 | CASSLPEGWGEQYF | TGTGCCAGCAGTTTACCCGAGGGTTGGGGCGAGCAGTACTTC
NA | NA | TRBJ1-5 | TRBV19 | CASSADSTKRQPQHF | TGTGCCAGTAGTGCGGACAGTACGAAAAGGCAGCCCCAGCATTTT
many | NA | TRBJ1-1 | TRBV18 | CASSPRGGDTEAFF | TGTGCCAGCTCACCACGGGGCGGAGACACTGAAGCTTTCTTT
many | NA | TRBJ1-2 | TRBV2 | CASSDRSNYGYTF | TGTGCCAGCAGTGACAGAAGTAACTATGGCTACACCTTC
many | NA | TRBJ2-5 | TRBV20-1 | CSASSRSETQYF | TGCAGTGCTAGTTCCAGGTCGGAGACCCAGTACTTC
many | NA | TRBJ2-5 | TRBV2 | CASSRTLETQYF | TGTGCCAGCAGTAGGACTTTGGAGACCCAGTACTTC
many | NA | TRBJ1-2 | TRBV28 | CASRYTGFYGYTF | TGTGCCAGCAGGTACACAGGGTTCTATGGCTACACCTTC
many | NA | TRBJ2-5 | TRBV7-2 | CASSLRQDPQETQYF | TGTGCCAGCAGCCTTCGACAGGACCCCCAAGAGACCCAGTACTTC
NA | TRBD1 | TRBJ1-1 | TRBV29-1 | CSVHRGPNTEAFF | TGCAGCGTTCACAGGGGCCCTAACACTGAAGCTTTCTTT
NA | TRBD1 | TRBJ2-5 | TRBV7-8 | CASSLRMDRGQETQYF | TGTGCCAGCAGCCTTAGAATGGACAGGGGACAAGAGACCCAGTACTTC
few | TRBD2 | TRBJ2-2 | TRBV12-3/TRBV12-4 | CASSFKAGASGELFF | TGTGCCAGCAGTTTCAAAGCGGGAGCTTCTGGGGAGCTGTTTTTT
few | NA | TRBJ2-3 | TRBV7-8 | CASSLVGDDTQYF | TGTGCCAGCAGCTTAGTCGGTGACGATACGCAGTATTTT
NA | NA | TRBJ1-2 | TRBV9 | CASSGLSYGYTF | TGTGCCAGCAGCGGGCTCAGCTATGGCTACACCTTC
many | NA | TRBJ1-1 | TRBV3-1 | CASSLDVSGGTEAFF | TGTGCCAGCAGCCTGGACGTCAGCGGGGGGACTGAAGCTTTCTTT
NA | NA | TRBJ2-7 | TRBV30 | CAWSVLSHEQYF | TGTGCCTGGAGTGTGTTGAGTCACGAGCAGTACTTC
NA | NA | TRBJ1-6 | TRBV20-1 | CSARGGTSYNSPLHF | TGCAGTGCTAGAGGCGGGACATCGTATAATTCACCCCTCCACTTT
many | TRBD2 | TRBJ2-7 | TRBV6-1 | CASSGGSSYEQYF | TGTGCCAGCAGCGGCGGGAGCTCCTACGAGCAGTACTTC
many | TRBD1 | TRBJ2-7 | TRBV19 | CASSRDRATYEQYF | TGTGCCAGTAGCAGAGACAGGGCAACCTACGAGCAGTACTTC
few | NA | TRBJ1-1 | TRBV19 | CASRERGAEAFF | TGTGCCAGTAGGGAGCGCGGAGCTGAAGCTTTCTTT
few | NA | TRBJ2-1 | TRBV7-2 | CASSSTTYNEQFF | TGTGCCAGCAGCTCGACTACCTACAATGAGCAGTTCTTC
many | TRBD1 | TRBJ1-1 | TRBV7-3 | CASGYDRDTEAFF | TGTGCCAGCGGTTACGACAGGGACACTGAAGCTTTCTTT
NA | NA | TRBJ2-6 | TRBV20-1 | CSASILSGANVLTF | TGCAGTGCCTCCATTCTCTCTGGGGCCAACGTCCTGACTTTC
few | NA | TRBJ1-6 | TRBV27 | CASRPLELSPLHF | TGTGCCAGCAGACCCTTGGAGCTTTCACCCCTCCACTTT
NA | TRBD2 | TRBJ2-1 | TRBV19 | CASSTGLAAYNEQFF | TGTGCCAGTAGTACGGGACTAGCGGCCTACAATGAGCAGTTCTTC
NA | TRBD2 | TRBJ2-7 | TRBV10-3 | CAISGTSGPASEQYF | TGTGCCATCAGTGGGACTAGCGGGCCGGCGTCCGAGCAGTACTTC
many | NA | TRBJ1-1 | TRBV12-3/TRBV12-4 | CASSSDRSKAFF | TGTGCCAGCAGTTCTGACAGGTCCAAAGCTTTCTTT
NA | NA | TRBJ1-1 | TRBV9 | CASSSAGARNTEAFF | TGTGCCAGCAGCAGTGCGGGGGCGCGGAACACTGAAGCTTTCTTT
few | NA | TRBJ1-3 | TRBV6-1 | CASRWKGLSSGNTIYF | TGTGCCAGCAGATGGAAGGGGCTATCGTCTGGAAACACCATATATTTT
once | NA | TRBJ1-4 | TRBV29-1 | CSVGGEGGLFF | TGCAGCGTTGGAGGGGAGGGCGGACTGTTTTTT
many | NA | TRBJ2-7 | TRBV27 | CASSPPGQQYEQYF | TGTGCCAGCAGTCCCCCGGGACAACAATACGAGCAGTACTTC